Below, one T cell receptor beta chain is given with its context. Clones were read by immunoSEQ multiplex PCR, and TCRdb kept only the in-frame ones, dropping some. The table includes over 45,000 clones, around nine tenths detected once. Looked up from germline, CDR1 is MDHEN and CDR2 is SYDVKM. The CDR3 has 18 amino acids. V shed 1 base, J shed 6 bases, and the junction held 14 bases outside the gene matches. This sample was taken from a study of T cell changes during pregnancy in multiple sclerosis. The sequence was obtained from a female donor with multiple sclerosis, enrolled in a pregnancy study. J is TRBJ1-5 and V is TRBV28; 8 nucleotides line up with TRBD1. The starting material was peripheral blood, obtained in the first trimester of pregnancy. CDR3 amino acids: CASSLSTGGVGRRQPQHF. Here the CDR3 DNA reads TGTGCCAGCAGTTTATCTACAGGGGGGGTAGGTAGACGTCAGCCCCAGCATTTT.